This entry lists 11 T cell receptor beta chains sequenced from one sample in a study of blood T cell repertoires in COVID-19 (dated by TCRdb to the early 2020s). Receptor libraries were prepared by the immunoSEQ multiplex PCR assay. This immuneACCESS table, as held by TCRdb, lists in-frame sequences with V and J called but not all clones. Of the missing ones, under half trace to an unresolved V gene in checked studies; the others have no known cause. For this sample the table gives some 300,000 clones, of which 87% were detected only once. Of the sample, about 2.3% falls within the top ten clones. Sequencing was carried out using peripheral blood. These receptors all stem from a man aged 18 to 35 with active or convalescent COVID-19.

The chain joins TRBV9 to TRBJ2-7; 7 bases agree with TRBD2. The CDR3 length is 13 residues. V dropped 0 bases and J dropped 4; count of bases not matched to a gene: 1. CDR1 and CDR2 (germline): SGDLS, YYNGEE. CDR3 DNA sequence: TGTGCCAGCAGCGTAGGAGCGGGGTACGAGCAGTACTTC. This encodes CASSVGAGYEQYF.

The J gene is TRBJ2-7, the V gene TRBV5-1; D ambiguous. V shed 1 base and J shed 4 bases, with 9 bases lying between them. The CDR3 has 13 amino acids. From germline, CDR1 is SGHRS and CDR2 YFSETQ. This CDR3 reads CASSLRSGYEQYF. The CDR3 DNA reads TGCGCCAGCAGCTTGCGGTCCGGTTACGAGCAGTACTTC.

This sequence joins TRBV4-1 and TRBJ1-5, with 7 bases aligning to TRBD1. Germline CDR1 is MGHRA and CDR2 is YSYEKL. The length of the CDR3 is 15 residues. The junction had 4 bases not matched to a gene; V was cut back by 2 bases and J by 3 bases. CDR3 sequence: CASSQPGQINQPQHF. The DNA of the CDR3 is TGCGCCAGCAGCCAACCGGGACAGATCAATCAGCCCCAGCATTTT.

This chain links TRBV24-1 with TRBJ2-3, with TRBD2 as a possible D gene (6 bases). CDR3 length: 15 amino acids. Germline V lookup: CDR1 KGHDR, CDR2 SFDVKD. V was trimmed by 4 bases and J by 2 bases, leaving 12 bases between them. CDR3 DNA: TGTGCCACCAGTGACCGGACGGACTACACAGATACGCAGTATTTT. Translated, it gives CATSDRTDYTDTQYF.

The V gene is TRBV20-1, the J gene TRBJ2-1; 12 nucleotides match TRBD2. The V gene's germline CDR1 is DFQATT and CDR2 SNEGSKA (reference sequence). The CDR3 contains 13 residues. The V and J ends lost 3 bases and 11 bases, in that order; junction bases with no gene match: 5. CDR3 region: CSASQLAGGKQFF. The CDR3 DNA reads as TGCAGTGCTAGTCAACTAGCGGGGGGAAAGCAGTTCTTC.

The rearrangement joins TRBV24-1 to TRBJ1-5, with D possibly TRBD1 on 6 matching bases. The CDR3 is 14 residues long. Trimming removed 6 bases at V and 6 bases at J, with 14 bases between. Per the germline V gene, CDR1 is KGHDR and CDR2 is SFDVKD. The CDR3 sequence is CATSLGGGPQPQHF. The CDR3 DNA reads TGTGCCACCAGTCTAGGGGGGGGCCCTCAGCCCCAGCATTTT.

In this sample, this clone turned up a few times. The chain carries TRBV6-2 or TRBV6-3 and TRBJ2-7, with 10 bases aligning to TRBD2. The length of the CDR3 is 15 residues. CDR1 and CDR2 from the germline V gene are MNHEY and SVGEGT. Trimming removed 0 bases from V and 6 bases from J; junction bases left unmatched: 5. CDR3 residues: CASSYSLAGGREQYF. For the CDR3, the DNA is TGTGCCAGCAGTTACTCATTAGCGGGAGGACGCGAGCAGTACTTC.

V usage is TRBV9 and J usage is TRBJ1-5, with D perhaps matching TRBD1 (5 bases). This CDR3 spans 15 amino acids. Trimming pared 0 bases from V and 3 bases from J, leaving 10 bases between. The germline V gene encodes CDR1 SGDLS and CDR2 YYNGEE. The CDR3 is CASSVGGVTNQPQHF. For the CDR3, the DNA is TGTGCCAGCAGCGTAGGGGGGGTAACCAATCAGCCCCAGCATTTT.

CDR3 in amino acids: CASSSQDRVRRYTF. The CDR3 coding sequence is TGTGCCAGCAGCTCACAGGACAGGGTCCGGAGGTACACCTTC. The gene calls are TRBV5-6 and TRBJ1-2, with 8 bases identical to TRBD1. The CDR3 length is 14 residues. The V segment lost 3 bases and the J segment 11 bases; nucleotides outside the gene matches: 12. The germline gives CDR1 SGHDT, CDR2 YYEEEE.

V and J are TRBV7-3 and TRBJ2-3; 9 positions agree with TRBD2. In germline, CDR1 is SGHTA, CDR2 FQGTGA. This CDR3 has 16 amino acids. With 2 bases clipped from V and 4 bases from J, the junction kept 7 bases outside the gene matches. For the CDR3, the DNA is TGTGCCAGCAGCTTAGGGACTAGCAGTAATTCAGATACGCAGTATTTT. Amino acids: CASSLGTSSNSDTQYF.

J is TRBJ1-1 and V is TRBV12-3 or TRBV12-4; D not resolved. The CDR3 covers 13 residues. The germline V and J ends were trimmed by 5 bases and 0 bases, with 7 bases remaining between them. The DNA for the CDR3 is TGTGCCAGCAGTCACACGATGAACACTGAAGCTTTCTTT. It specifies CASSHTMNTEAFF.